The 16 T cell receptor beta chains listed next were all sequenced from one sample in a study of PD-L1 blockade in urothelial cancer. Generated by immunoSEQ multiplex PCR, the TCRdb table keeps only in-frame clones and is missing some. The sample shows roughly 42,000 clones, 81% of them seen only once. Sequenced here: PBMCs, sampled around atezolizumab (anti-PD-L1) treatment. These receptors all come from a man in his 70s with urothelial cancer.

The chain recombines TRBV4-3 with TRBJ2-7; D is unclear. Germline V gene sequence: CDR1 LGHNA, CDR2 YSLEER. The CDR3 spans 15 residues. V lost 4 bases and J lost 0, with 13 bases in between. In DNA, the CDR3 is TGCGCCAGCAGCCCTGGCAGGTTCGGCTCCTACGAGCAGTACTTC. Its translation: CASSPGRFGSYEQYF.

This chain links TRBV5-1 with TRBJ2-1; the match to TRBD2 covers 15 bases. Germline V CDR1 and CDR2: SGHRS, YFSETQ. The trim removed 6 bases at V and 3 bases at J, leaving 10 bases unmatched. There are 18 residues in the CDR3. CDR3 protein: CASNLGLAGGPLYNEQFF. As DNA, the CDR3 is TGCGCCAGCAACCTTGGACTAGCGGGAGGGCCACTCTACAATGAGCAGTTCTTC. The full variable domain, completed using reference TRBV5-1 and TRBJ2-1, is KAGVTQTPRYLIKTRGQQVTLSCSPISGHRSVSWYQQTPGQGLQFLFEYFSETQRNKGNFPGRFSGRQFSNSRSEMNVSTLELGDSALYLCASNLGLAGGPLYNEQFFGPGTRLTVL.

This chain links TRBV5-1 with TRBJ2-1, with 10 bases fitting TRBD1. The germline V gene has CDR1 SGHRS and CDR2 YFSETQ. The ends lost 4 bases at V and 8 bases at J; junction bases unmatched: 3. The CDR3 consists of 13 residues. The CDR3 reads CASSLGQGDEQFF. CDR3 coding DNA: TGCGCCAGCAGCCTAGGACAGGGGGATGAGCAGTTCTTC.

The V and J genes are TRBV7-9 and TRBJ2-1; a weak D match, TRBD1 (5 bases). The germline gives CDR1 SEHNR, CDR2 FQNEAQ (reference sequence). The CDR3 runs 14 residues. V was cut by 8 bases and J by 0 bases, with 11 bases left in between. The CDR3 spells CASQTDSSYNEQFF. The CDR3 DNA follows: TGTGCCAGCCAGACAGACAGCTCCTACAATGAGCAGTTCTTC. The full variable domain, with the rest looked up from reference TRBV7-9 and TRBJ2-1, is DTGVSQNPRHKITKRGQNVTFRCDPISEHNRLYWYRQTLGQGPEFLTYFQNEAQLEKSRLLSDRFSAERPKGSFSTLEIQRTEQGDSAMYLCASQTDSSYNEQFFGPGTRLTVL.

The chain has TRBV11-2 and TRBJ2-3; 9 positions match TRBD2. V lost 3 bases and J lost 5; bases outside the gene matches: 6. This CDR3 is built from 15 residues. CDR1 is SGHAT, CDR2 FQNNGV, per germline. In nucleotides, the CDR3 is TGTGCCAGCAGCTTGCGGGGACTAGCCAGAGATACGCAGTATTTT. This translates into CASSLRGLARDTQYF.

The chain employs TRBV10-1 and TRBJ2-5; D perhaps matches TRBD1 (5 bases). This CDR3 has 13 amino acids. V lost 5 bases to trimming and J lost 3 bases, with 10 bases between them. Looked up from germline, CDR1 is WNHNN and CDR2 is SYGVQD (reference sequence). CDR3 DNA sequence: TGCGCCAGCAGTCAAGGGGTGAAAGAGACCCAGTACTTC. Its protein is CASSQGVKETQYF.

The rearrangement links TRBV4-1 to TRBJ2-7, with D perhaps matching TRBD2 (6 bases). Germline loops: CDR1 MGHRA, CDR2 YSYEKL. V dropped 1 base and J dropped 6 bases, with 16 bases sitting between them. The CDR3 consists of 15 residues. The CDR3 nucleotides read TGCGCCAGCAGCCAAGCGGGGGTGGAAGGGACCGAGCAGTACTTC. This translates into CASSQAGVEGTEQYF.

The chain carries TRBV6-1 and TRBJ2-7, with 10 bases that match TRBD1. Per the germline V gene, CDR1 is MNHNS and CDR2 is SASEGT. This CDR3 has 14 residues. V lost 2 bases and J lost 7; bases outside the gene matches: 5. CDR3 DNA: TGTGCCAGCAGTGAATCGACAGGGGGCGGGGAGCAGTACTTC. Translating gives CASSESTGGGEQYF.

V gene TRBV7-2 combines with J gene TRBJ1-1, with D possibly being TRBD1 (6 bases). The germline gives CDR1 SGHTA, CDR2 FQGNSA. The V gene lost 5 bases and the J gene lost 1 base, with 14 bases spanning the gap. This CDR3 comprises 15 residues. For the CDR3, the DNA is TGTGCCAGCAGCCCACCGGGACACAAGAACACTGAAGCTTTCTTT. Protein: CASSPPGHKNTEAFF.

J is TRBJ2-7 and V is TRBV2, with 14 positions matching TRBD2. V dropped 4 bases and J dropped 6; count of bases not matched to a gene: 2. Germline CDR1 SNHLY, CDR2 FYNNEI. This CDR3 region has 14 residues. CDR3 coding DNA: TGTGCCAGCAGTGGACTAGCGGGAGGGGGCGAGCAGTACTTC. Translating it yields CASSGLAGGGEQYF.

This clone was picked up a small number of times. This sequence joins TRBV11-1 and TRBJ2-7; 10 nucleotides match TRBD2. The CDR3 covers 17 residues. V shed 5 bases, J shed 5 bases, and the junction held 15 bases outside the gene matches. Germline V gene sequence: CDR1 SGHAT, CDR2 FQDESV (reference sequence). This chain's CDR3 is CASSKTKGASGSHEQYF. Written as DNA, the CDR3 is TGTGCCAGCAGCAAAACAAAGGGGGCTAGCGGGAGCCACGAGCAGTACTTC.

The genes are TRBV15 and TRBJ2-4; possibly TRBD1 for D (6 bases). Germline V gives CDR1 LNHNV, CDR2 YYDKDF (reference sequence). This CDR3 has 16 residues. Trimming stripped 3 bases from V and 7 bases from J, with 19 bases between. CDR3 region: CATSSPLGNRVNIQYF. The CDR3 DNA reads TGTGCCACCAGCAGCCCCCTTGGAAACAGGGTCAACATTCAGTACTTC. Full variable domain (rest looked up from reference TRBV15 and TRBJ2-4): DAMVIQNPRYQVTQFGKPVTLSCSQTLNHNVMYWYQQKSSQAPKLLFHYYDKDFNNEADTPDNFQSRRPNTSFCFLDIRSPGLGDTAMYLCATSSPLGNRVNIQYFGAGTRLSVL.

The chain employs TRBV19 and TRBJ2-1; 8 bases align to TRBD1. The CDR3 covers 14 residues. Germline V gene sequence: CDR1 LNHDA, CDR2 SQIVND (reference sequence). With V trimmed by 6 bases and J by 1 base, 2 bases remained unmatched. CDR3 residues: CASSDRGSYNEQFF. CDR3 nucleotide sequence: TGTGCCAGTAGCGACAGGGGTTCCTACAATGAGCAGTTCTTC.

This chain links TRBV19 with TRBJ2-3, with 7 nucleotides matching TRBD2. This CDR3 comprises 14 residues. Germline V CDR1 and CDR2: LNHDA, SQIVND (reference sequence). V was clipped by 5 bases and J by 4 bases; unmatched bases: 6. CDR3: CASSRTSVPDTQYF. The CDR3 coding sequence is TGTGCCAGTAGTCGGACTAGTGTCCCAGATACGCAGTATTTT.

This clone has just a few counts. This sequence joins TRBV2 and TRBJ2-1; D remains ambiguous. Trimming removed 7 bases from V and 5 bases from J, with 21 bases in between. The CDR3 sequence is 16 residues long. Germline lookup yields CDR1 SNHLY and CDR2 FYNNEI. The CDR3: CASTQKTLGIDNEQFF. The CDR3 nucleotides read TGTGCCAGCACGCAGAAGACTTTAGGAATAGACAATGAGCAGTTCTTC.

This chain links TRBV9 with TRBJ1-1; 8 bases are a match to TRBD1. Losses at the gene ends were 1 base for V and 1 base for J; bases not matched to a gene: 3. This CDR3 contains 15 residues. Germline V CDR1 and CDR2: SGDLS, YYNGEE. Here the CDR3 DNA reads TGTGCCAGCAGCGTATTTGGGACAGGGAACACTGAAGCTTTCTTT. Amino acids: CASSVFGTGNTEAFF. Full variable domain (rest looked up from reference TRBV9 and TRBJ1-1): DSGVTQTPKHLITATGQRVTLRCSPRSGDLSVYWYQQSLDQGLQFLIQYYNGEERAKGNILERFSAQQFPDLHSELNLSSLELGDSALYFCASSVFGTGNTEAFFGQGTRLTVV.